The rows below give T cell receptor beta chains drawn from one sample of a study of blood T cell repertoires in COVID-19. TCRdb's table, derived via immunoSEQ multiplex PCR, lists solely in-frame clones and lacks some. The table has about 130,000 clones, 84% seen once. The specimen sequenced was peripheral blood. These TCRs come from a woman aged 60-70 years with acute or convalescent COVID-19. Both conserved end residues are part of each CDR3. The D gene is left open where the match is weak. Rows may omit the clone size; those that give it use once, few, many or a size class.

d_gene: TRBD1; abundance: .; j_gene: TRBJ2-7; v_gene: TRBV5-1; CDR3nt: TGCGCCAGCAGCTTGAGACAGGGAAGTACAAGCTACGAGCAGTACTTC; CDR3aa: CASSLRQGSTSYEQYF
d_gene: .; abundance: .; j_gene: TRBJ2-7; v_gene: TRBV5-6; CDR3nt: TGTGCCAGCGCGCAGGGGAGCTACGAGCAGTACTTC; CDR3aa: CASAQGSYEQYF
d_gene: .; abundance: .; j_gene: TRBJ1-6; v_gene: TRBV19; CDR3nt: TGTGCCAGTAGTATAAAGGGGCAGGCACCCCTCCACTTT; CDR3aa: CASSIKGQAPLHF
d_gene: TRBD1; abundance: .; j_gene: TRBJ2-1; v_gene: TRBV4-1; CDR3nt: TGCGCCAGCAGCCAGAGGACAGGAATATCCTACAATGAGCAGTTCTTC; CDR3aa: CASSQRTGISYNEQFF
d_gene: .; abundance: .; j_gene: TRBJ1-1; v_gene: TRBV20-1; CDR3nt: TGCAGTGCTAGTACCCCCCAGCGAAACACTGAAGCTTTCTTT; CDR3aa: CSASTPQRNTEAFF
d_gene: TRBD2; abundance: .; j_gene: TRBJ2-1; v_gene: TRBV6-1; CDR3nt: TGTGCCAGCAGTGAAGCTGCGGGTCGGGGGGGTGGAGAGCAGTTCTTC; CDR3aa: CASSEAAGRGGGEQFF
d_gene: .; abundance: .; j_gene: TRBJ1-6; v_gene: TRBV5-6; CDR3nt: TGTGCCAGCAGCTGGGACTTCAATTCACCCCTCCACTTT; CDR3aa: CASSWDFNSPLHF
d_gene: .; abundance: .; j_gene: TRBJ2-2; v_gene: TRBV12-5; CDR3nt: TGTGCTAGTGGCCAGGGGCCCTACACCGGGGAGCTGTTTTTT; CDR3aa: CASGQGPYTGELFF
d_gene: TRBD2; abundance: .; j_gene: TRBJ2-1; v_gene: TRBV10-3; CDR3nt: TGTGCCGCTACCCCGGGCCTAGCGGACCACAATGAGCAGTTCTTC; CDR3aa: CAATPGLADHNEQFF
d_gene: .; abundance: .; j_gene: TRBJ1-2; v_gene: TRBV7-9; CDR3nt: TGTGCCAGCAGCTTAGCCTCCCCCGACACGACCTATGGCTACACCTTC; CDR3aa: CASSLASPDTTYGYTF
d_gene: TRBD1; abundance: few; j_gene: TRBJ1-4; v_gene: TRBV5-1; CDR3nt: TGCGCCAGCTCCCAGGGGGAGGATTATGAAAAACTGTTTTTT; CDR3aa: CASSQGEDYEKLFF
d_gene: .; abundance: .; j_gene: TRBJ2-7; v_gene: TRBV5-1; CDR3nt: TGCGCCAGCCGACTCGCCGTTACCTACGAGCAGTACTTC; CDR3aa: CASRLAVTYEQYF
d_gene: TRBD1; abundance: .; j_gene: TRBJ1-2; v_gene: TRBV24-1; CDR3nt: TGTGCCACCAGTGAAAGACAGGGTCTGGGCTACACCTTC; CDR3aa: CATSERQGLGYTF
d_gene: .; abundance: .; j_gene: TRBJ1-2; v_gene: TRBV28; CDR3nt: TGTGCCAGCAGTTTAAAGAGGTTCGGTGGCTACACCTTC; CDR3aa: CASSLKRFGGYTF
d_gene: TRBD1; abundance: .; j_gene: TRBJ2-6; v_gene: TRBV7-3; CDR3nt: TGTGCCAGCAGCTTAGTCGGGACAGCTACCTCTGGGGCCAACGTCCTGACTTTC; CDR3aa: CASSLVGTATSGANVLTF
d_gene: .; abundance: .; j_gene: TRBJ1-1; v_gene: TRBV10-3; CDR3nt: TGTGCCATCAGTGAAGTTACTCCCCCGGTAGCTTTCTTT; CDR3aa: CAISEVTPPVAFF
d_gene: .; abundance: .; j_gene: TRBJ1-1; v_gene: TRBV19; CDR3nt: TGTGCCAGTTGGGGGGGAGGGGGACATGAGAGCACTGAAGCTTTCTTT; CDR3aa: CASWGGGGHESTEAFF